This T cell receptor (beta chain) derives from a study of blood T cell repertoires in COVID-19. Study summary: Spain, Italy and the United States supplied samples that represented acute and convalescent COVID-19.

TCRdb's copy holds only in-frame clones and misses some; the assay was immunoSEQ multiplex PCR. The sample holds 250,000 to 350,000 clones, roughly 88% seen once. V was pared by 5 bases and J by 6 bases, with 13 bases between. The CDR3 has 13 amino acids. Germline V gene lookup returns CDR1 MNHEY and CDR2 SVGAGI. In this sample, this clone turned up a few times. What was sequenced was peripheral blood. The origin of this receptor is a woman in her 50s with active or convalescent COVID-19. This chain uses TRBV6-5 with TRBJ1-2, with D tentatively TRBD1 (5 bases). CDR3 DNA: TGTGCCAGCAGTCCCTGGGGCGGGGATGGCTACACCTTC. Translation: CASSPWGGDGYTF.